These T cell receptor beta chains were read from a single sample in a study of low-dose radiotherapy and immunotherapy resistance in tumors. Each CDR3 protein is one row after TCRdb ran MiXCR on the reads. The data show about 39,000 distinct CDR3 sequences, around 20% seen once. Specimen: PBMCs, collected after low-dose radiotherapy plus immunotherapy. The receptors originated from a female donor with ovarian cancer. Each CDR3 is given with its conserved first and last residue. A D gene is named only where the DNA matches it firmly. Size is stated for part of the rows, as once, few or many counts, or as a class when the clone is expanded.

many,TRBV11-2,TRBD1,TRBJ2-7,TGTGCCAGCAGCCCCCTCCGCGGGACAGGCCTAAACTTC,CASSPLRGTGLNF
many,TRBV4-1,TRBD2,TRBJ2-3,TGCGCCAGCAGCCAAGGGGGAGCGGGAGGGGGCACAGATACGCAGTATTTT,CASSQGGAGGGTDTQYF
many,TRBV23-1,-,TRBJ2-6,TGCGCCAGCAGTCAGCGGACAGACTCTGGGGCCAACGTCCTGACTTTC,CASSQRTDSGANVLTF
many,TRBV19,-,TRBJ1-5,TGTGCCAGTAGCAGTAAGGGGGGTGGCAATCAGCCCCAGCATTTT,CASSSKGGGNQPQHF
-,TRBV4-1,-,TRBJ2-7,TGCGCCAGCAGCCAAGGGTCCCAGCAGTACTTC,CASSQGSQQYF
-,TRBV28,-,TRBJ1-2,TGTGCCAGCCAACCAGGCGGAAGGGGCACTGGGTATGGCTACACCTTC,CASQPGGRGTGYGYTF
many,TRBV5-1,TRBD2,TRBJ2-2,TGCGCCAGCAGCTTGGTCGCTAGCGGGGCGGAGCTGTTTTTT,CASSLVASGAELFF
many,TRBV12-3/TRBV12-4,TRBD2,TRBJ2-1,TGTGCCAGCAGCGGGAGGGGGGCGGGCTCCTACAATGAGCAGTTCTTC,CASSGRGAGSYNEQFF
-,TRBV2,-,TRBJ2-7,TGTGCCAGGGGGCTGAGAGAGCAGTACTTC,CARGLREQYF
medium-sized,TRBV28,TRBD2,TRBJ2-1,TGTGCCAGCATCCTGACTAGCGGATACAATGAGCAGTTCTTC,CASILTSGYNEQFF
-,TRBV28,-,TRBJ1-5,TGTGCCAGCAGTTTCGTAATCAAAGGTCAGCCCCAGCATTTT,CASSFVIKGQPQHF
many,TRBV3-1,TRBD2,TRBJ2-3,TGTGCCAGCAGCCAAGATATAAGCGGGAGGGGCGCAGATACGCAGTATTTT,CASSQDISGRGADTQYF
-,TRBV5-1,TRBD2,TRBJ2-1,TGCGCCAGCAGCCCGGATCCAGGGACTAACAATGAGCAGTTCTTC,CASSPDPGTNNEQFF
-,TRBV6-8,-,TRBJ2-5,TGTGCCAGCAGTTACTCGCGGCAGGCGGTGGAGACCCAGTACTTC,CASSYSRQAVETQYF
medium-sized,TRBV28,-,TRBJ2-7,TGTGCCAGCAGCCGCGACAGCTCCTACGAGCAGTACTTC,CASSRDSSYEQYF
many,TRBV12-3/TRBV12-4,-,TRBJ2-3,TGTGCCAGCAGTAAGAGCACAGATACGCAGTATTTT,CASSKSTDTQYF
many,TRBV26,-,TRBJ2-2,TGTGCCAGCATCGGCGGGGCCGCGAACACCGGGGAGCTGTTTTTT,CASIGGAANTGELFF
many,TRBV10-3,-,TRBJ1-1,TGTGCCATCAGTGACTCCGCGGATGAAGCTTTCTTT,CAISDSADEAFF
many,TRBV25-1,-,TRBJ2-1,TGTGCCAGCAGACTAGGTATCAATGAGCAGTTCTTC,CASRLGINEQFF
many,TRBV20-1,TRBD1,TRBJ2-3,TGCAGTGCTGCGGGACAGGGGAACACAGATACGCAGTATTTT,CSAAGQGNTDTQYF
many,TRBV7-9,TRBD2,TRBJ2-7,TGTGCCAGCAGCTCACCTAGCGGGGGCGACTCCTACGAGCAGTACTTC,CASSSPSGGDSYEQYF
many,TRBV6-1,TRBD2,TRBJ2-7,TGTGCCAGCAGTGAAGTTGTGCGGGGGGGCGAGCAGTACTTC,CASSEVVRGGEQYF
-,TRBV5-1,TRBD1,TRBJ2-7,TGCGCCAGCAGCTTGGGACAGGGGGTGTTCGGTGAGCAGTACTTC,CASSLGQGVFGEQYF